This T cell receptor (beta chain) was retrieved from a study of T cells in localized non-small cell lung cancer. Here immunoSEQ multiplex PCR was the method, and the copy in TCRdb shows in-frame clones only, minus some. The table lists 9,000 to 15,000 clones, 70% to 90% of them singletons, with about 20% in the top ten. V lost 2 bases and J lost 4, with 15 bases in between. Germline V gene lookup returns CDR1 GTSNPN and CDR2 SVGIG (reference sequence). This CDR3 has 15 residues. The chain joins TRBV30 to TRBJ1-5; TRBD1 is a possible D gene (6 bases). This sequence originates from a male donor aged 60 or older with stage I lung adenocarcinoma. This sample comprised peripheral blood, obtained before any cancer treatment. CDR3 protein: CAWSSFGTLNQPQHF. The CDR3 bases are TGTGCCTGGAGTTCTTTCGGGACACTAAATCAGCCCCAGCATTTT.